The entry below gives a single TCR beta chain sequence along with its context. Antigen specificity is unknown. The sample originates from a study of Tregs in tolerant kidney transplant recipients. The CDR3 consists of 12 residues. From germline, CDR1 is GTSNPN and CDR2 SVGIG (reference sequence). Unstimulated regulatory T cells (CD4+CD25+CD127-), CD4+CD25- non-regulatory cells, CD4 and CD8 cells were FACS-sorted from thawed PBMCs. TCRdb keeps only in-frame clones here, not all; method: immunoSEQ multiplex PCR. Of around 230,000 clones listed, approximately 83% are singletons. Overall study findings and caveats: Tregs expanded with activated donor B cells seemed most donor-specific. This study did not directly address biological reproducibility.

Sequencing was carried out using CD4+ T cells from blood. This chain joins TRBV30 and TRBJ2-5; D remains ambiguous. The J call is doubtful: the DNA matches TRBJ2-7 better. This TCR derives from a human donor in good health. CDR3 nucleotide sequence: TGTGCCTGGGCTCCCCAGGTGCACGAGCAGTACTTC. Its protein is CAWAPQVHEQYF.